The TCR beta chain described here comes from a study of cytomegalovirus exposure and HLA in healthy donors. Overall study findings and caveats: In vitro, a few CMV-associated chains proved specific for CMV antigens. The study found most TCR sequences rare, yet found some public TCRs in many donors.

Those who donated were healthy bone marrow donors. This clone was seen once. The antigen is undetermined. It was with 60 Vbeta and 13 Jbeta primers that the PCR ran. The method was immunoSEQ multiplex PCR; TCRdb's version includes in-frame clones alone and lacks a portion of them. The sample holds approximately 100,000 clones, 70% to 80% seen once. Sequenced sample: PBMCs. The sequence derives from a woman in her thirties or forties in good health and CMV-seropositive.

This CDR3 is CASSAGTGTGDYEQYF. In DNA, the CDR3 is TGTGCCAGCAGCGCCGGCACCGGGACAGGGGACTACGAGCAGTACTTC. This sequence joins TRBV9 and TRBJ2-7, with 10 bases aligning to TRBD1. Germline V gives CDR1 SGDLS, CDR2 YYNGEE. The CDR3 has 16 amino acids. V gave up 3 bases and J gave up 3 bases; unmatched junction bases: 9.